This is a list of T cell receptor beta chains from one sample in a study of blood T cell repertoires in COVID-19. Assay used: immunoSEQ multiplex PCR; TCRdb lists only in-frame clones, some missing. The table shows just over 250,000 clones, with around 90% occurring only once. The sequenced sample consisted of peripheral blood. All receptors derive from a person under 35 with COVID-19, enrolled during active disease. Each CDR3 is given with its conserved first and last residue. Fields, in order: clone size, V gene, J gene, D gene, CDR3 DNA, CDR3 protein. The D gene is left open where the match is weak. Clone size is shown for a subset of rows, as once, few, many or a class of expanded clone.

few	TRBV11-2	TRBJ1-4	NA	TGTGCCAGCACTCACAGTGCAACTAATGAAAAACTGTTTTTT	CASTHSATNEKLFF
NA	TRBV11-2	TRBJ2-2	TRBD1	TGTGCCAGCAGCTTACCTCACAGGGGGGCCGGGGAGCTGTTTTTT	CASSLPHRGAGELFF
NA	TRBV4-1	TRBJ1-2	NA	TGCGCCAGCAGCCAAGCTCCCGTCCCGGGATTATATGGCTACACCTTC	CASSQAPVPGLYGYTF
NA	TRBV5-3	TRBJ1-6	NA	TGTGCCAGAAGCATTTACAGGGAATCCTATAATTCACCCCTCCACTTT	CARSIYRESYNSPLHF
NA	TRBV27	TRBJ2-7	TRBD2	TGTGCCAGCAGTACTAGCGCCTCCTACGAGCAGTACTTC	CASSTSASYEQYF
NA	TRBV28	TRBJ2-7	NA	TGTGCCAGCAGTTTGAGCTCCTACGAGCAGTACTTC	CASSLSSYEQYF
NA	TRBV28	TRBJ2-5	NA	TGTGCCAGCAGCAAGCCGGGCCCGCGGGGGACCCAGTACTTC	CASSKPGPRGTQYF
NA	TRBV19	TRBJ2-1	TRBD1	TGTGCCAGTAGCCTACAGGGGGCCGGGGATGAGCAGTTCTTC	CASSLQGAGDEQFF
NA	TRBV18	TRBJ2-3	TRBD2	TGTGCCAGCTCACCGAGCGGGGCCACAGATACGCAGTATTTT	CASSPSGATDTQYF
NA	TRBV2	TRBJ2-5	NA	TGTGCCACAGGTCGGCAGCAGTCCAAAGAGACCCAGTACTTC	CATGRQQSKETQYF
NA	TRBV6-6	TRBJ2-1	NA	TGTGCCAGCAGTTACATCCGCCAGTCGAATGAGCAGTTCTTC	CASSYIRQSNEQFF
NA	TRBV18	TRBJ2-7	NA	TGTGCCAGCTCCCCCGGTAAGGGAGTAAACGAGCAGTACTTC	CASSPGKGVNEQYF
NA	TRBV4-3	TRBJ2-7	TRBD2	TGCGCCAGCAGCCAAGAATTAGCGGGAGGGCCGAGGTTCTACGAGCAGTACTTC	CASSQELAGGPRFYEQYF
NA	TRBV19	TRBJ2-7	TRBD1	TGTGCCAGTAGCCCATCCGGGACAGGCTACGAGCAGTACTTC	CASSPSGTGYEQYF
NA	TRBV6-2/TRBV6-3	TRBJ2-5	TRBD1	TGTGCCAGCAGTCCCCACACCGGGACAGGGGAAGAGACCCAGTACTTC	CASSPHTGTGEETQYF